Given below is one T cell receptor beta chain in context. This clonotype occurred once. Its antigen remains undetermined. No base qualities exist here, and no much larger clone lies one base off it. A lone read gives weak evidence. Preparation of the library involved RT-PCR. These reads were obtained on a NextSeq 550. TCRdb's own reprocessing of the public reads used fastp at Q25 and MiXCR and kept productive beta chains. Identical CDR3 proteins give one entry, which carries the most common genes and DNA. Across this sample there are around 150,000 distinct CDR3 sequences, with about a third seen only once. The top ten clonotypes cover 40% to 55% of the sample. This sample is part of a study of patients and donors after allogeneic stem cell transplantation (TCRdb year 2020). The sequencing sample was made of blood, either unsorted or a sorted T cell fraction (not recorded which). The receptor's source is a human donor who was either an allogeneic HSCT recipient or a stem cell or donor lymphocyte infusion donor (not recorded which). It is not recorded whose cells these are; they may come from a transplant donor.

The CDR3 region reads CSAQTGGTTEAFF. In nucleotides, the sequence is TGCAGTGCACAGACAGGGGGCACCACTGAAGCTTTCTTT. Here the chain combines TRBV20-1 and TRBJ1-1; the junction holds 10 bases that match TRBD1. The CDR3, cysteine through phenylalanine, is 13 amino acids long. CDR3 DNA is the only sequence kept; it has 39 bases, read in frame from the first base. V trim: 6 bases; J trim: 4 bases; unmatched bases: 5. The germline V gene (reference sequence) provides CDR1 DFQATT and CDR2 SNEGSKA.